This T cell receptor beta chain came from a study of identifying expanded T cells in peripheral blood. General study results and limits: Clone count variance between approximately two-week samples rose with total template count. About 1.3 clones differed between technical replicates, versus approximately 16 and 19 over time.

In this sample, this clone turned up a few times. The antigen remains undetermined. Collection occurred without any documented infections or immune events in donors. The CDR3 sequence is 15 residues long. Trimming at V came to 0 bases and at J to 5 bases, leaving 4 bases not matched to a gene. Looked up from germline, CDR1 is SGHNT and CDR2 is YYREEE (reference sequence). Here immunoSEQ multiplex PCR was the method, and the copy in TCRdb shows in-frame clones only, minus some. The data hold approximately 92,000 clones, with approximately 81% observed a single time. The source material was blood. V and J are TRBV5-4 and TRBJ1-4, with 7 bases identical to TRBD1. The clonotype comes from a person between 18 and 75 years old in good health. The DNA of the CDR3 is TGTGCCAGCAGCTTGGACGGCAGGGGGAATGAAAAACTGTTTTTT. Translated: CASSLDGRGNEKLFF.